This T cell receptor beta chain is from a study of molecular identifiers for immune sequencing clone quantification (dated by TCRdb to the late 2010s). For the wider study: In a replicate experiment, RNA from 20,000 or 100,000 naive CD8 T cells was split into five aliquots, four of which were sequenced. This methods study benchmarked molecular-identifier clustering-based TCR repertoire sequencing (MIDCIRS) and TCR RNA copy counting, using CD8 T cells to do so. On the study overall, not on this receptor specifically: Clones above 20 RNA copies held over 99% of molecules in CMV-specific effector cells but under 1% in naive cells. Naive libraries contained spiked-in Jurkat TCR RNA (10 copies' worth), which is not part of the donor repertoire. Spiked-in Jurkat TCR RNA equivalent to a single cell was reported to be detectable even among 850,000 to 1,000,000 naive CD8 T cells. The sizes of highly expanded clones could end up underestimated when identical TCR molecules share a barcode. Modeling estimated roughly 3.2 recovered TCR RNA copies per cell, compared with roughly 10 by digital PCR, which implies about 30% capture efficiency. When barcode sub-clustering was omitted, TCR diversity was inflated by chimeric consensus sequences, with chimeras reaching as high as 47%.

Relative to germline, V is 0 bases shorter and J is 6 bases shorter, with 6 bases between their ends. The germline V gene gives CDR1 as LGHNA and CDR2 as YSLEER. The CDR3 goes from the cysteine to the phenylalanine over 13 residues. Of the read, only the CDR3 DNA is kept; its 39 bases are in frame from base 1. Library preparation used PCR. The sequencer was an Illumina HiSeq 4000. Bulk TCR libraries were generated as previously described, with the TCR primers listed in Table S5 used. Total RNA was purified with the Qiagen AllPrep DNA/RNA kit. Reads from multiple sequencing runs of the same library were pooled before analysis. The paper's data handling went like this. Reads were retained only if an exact TCR constant sequence was present, and the retained reads were trimmed to 150 nt and grouped according to their 12-nt molecular barcodes. Reads inside each barcode group were sub-clustered using a 15% Levenshtein threshold, and a quality-weighted consensus sequence was constructed for each RNA molecule. Non-functional sequences were discarded, and so were lower-count sequences lying one edit away from another sequence. Barcode sub-clusters with fewer than 20% of the maximum read count were removed, based on fitting two negative binomial distributions. Using fastp at Q25 and MiXCR, TCRdb reprocessed the public reads and kept productive beta chains. All rows with the same CDR3 protein become a single entry with the most common DNA and genes. The V and J calls were not made by the authors but by TCRdb's processing. The table for this sample lists about 6,100 distinct CDR3 sequences; about 16% of them were counted only once. The top ten clones comprise under 2.5% of the sample.

Libraries of naive CD8 T cells were built from around 20,000 to 1,000,000 sorted cells, with 10%, 30% or 50% of the purified RNA used. Naive CD8 T cells, defined as CD8+CD4-CCR7+CD45RA+, were FACS-sorted into RLT Plus buffer on a BD FACSAria II. To test detection sensitivity, Jurkat RNA equivalent to about eleven TCR copies was spiked into samples of roughly 20,000-1,100,000 naive CD8 T cells. Enrichment of CD8 T cells was performed with RosetteSep CD8+ T Cell Enrichment Cocktail and Ficoll-Paque, after which ACK red cell lysis was carried out. This clonotype is medium-sized (0.01 to 0.1%) in its sample. It lacks a known antigen. There are no base qualities to consult, and no much larger clone falls within one base.

The sequence derives from a human donor in good health. Some libraries in this study had Jurkat cell RNA spiked in. The sample consisted of naive CD8+ T cells from blood, with Jurkat cell RNA spiked in. The cell subset or site label here, explained by the study, means: FACS-sorted CD8+CD4-CCR7+CD45RA+ naive T cells. The rearrangement joined TRBV4-3 to TRBJ1-5; the D gene identity is not certain. In nucleotides, the sequence is TGCGCCAGCAGCCAAGATCCCTTTCAGCCCCAGCATTTT. This encodes CASSQDPFQPQHF.